This TCR beta chain was observed in a study of blood T cell repertoires in COVID-19. Study context: The analysed material was cDNA or gDNA that came from T cells, B-cell-depleted T cells, or PBMCs.

V was pared by 5 bases and J by 2 bases, with 12 bases of the junction left unmatched. This CDR3 comprises 17 residues. CDR1 SGHVS and CDR2 FQNEAQ come from the germline V gene. Authors' data handling: Amplification of reference gene primers provided the estimated nucleated cell counts. Repertoires were generated with immunoSEQ multiplex PCR, while TCRdb's copy carries only in-frame clones and drops some. That table supplies the V and J calls and clone size; D and trimming were determined from the DNA. The sample lists tens of thousands of clones, around 87% occurring once. The sequenced sample was peripheral blood. The V call is TRBV7-8, the J call TRBJ2-7, with TRBD2 matching over 10 bases. This TCR came from a human donor in a cohort sampled during active COVID-19. CDR3 in DNA: TGTGCCAGCAGCCAGTTGCTAGCGGGAGCGGTAACCTACGAGCAGTACTTC. This translates into CASSQLLAGAVTYEQYF.